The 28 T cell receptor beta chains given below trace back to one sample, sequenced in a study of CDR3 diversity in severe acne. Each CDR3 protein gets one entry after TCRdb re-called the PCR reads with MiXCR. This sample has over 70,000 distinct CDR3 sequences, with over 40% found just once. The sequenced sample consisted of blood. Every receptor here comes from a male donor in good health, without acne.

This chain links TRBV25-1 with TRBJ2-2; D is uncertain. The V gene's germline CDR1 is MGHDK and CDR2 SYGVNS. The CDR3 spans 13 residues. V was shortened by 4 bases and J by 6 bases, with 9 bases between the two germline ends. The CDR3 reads CASSVPQSGELFF. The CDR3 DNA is TGTGCCAGCAGTGTCCCGCAGTCCGGGGAGCTGTTTTTT. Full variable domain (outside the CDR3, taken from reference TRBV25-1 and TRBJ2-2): EADIYQTPRYLVIGTGKKITLECSQTMGHDKMYWYQQDPGMELHLIHYSYGVNSTEKGDLSSESTVSRIRTEHFPLTLESARPSHTSQYLCASSVPQSGELFFGEGSRLTVL.

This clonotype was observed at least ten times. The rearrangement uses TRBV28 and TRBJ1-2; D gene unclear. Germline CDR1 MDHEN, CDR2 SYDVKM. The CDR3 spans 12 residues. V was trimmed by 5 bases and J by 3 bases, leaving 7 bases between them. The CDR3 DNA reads TGTGCCAGCAGTACCCGCCACTATGGCTACACCTTC. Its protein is CASSTRHYGYTF.

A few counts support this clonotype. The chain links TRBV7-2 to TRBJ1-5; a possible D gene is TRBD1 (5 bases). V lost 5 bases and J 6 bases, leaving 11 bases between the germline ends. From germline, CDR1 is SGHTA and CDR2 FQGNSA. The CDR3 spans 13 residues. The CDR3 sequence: CASSRQDSQPQHF. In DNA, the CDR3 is TGTGCCAGCAGCCGACAAGACAGTCAGCCCCAGCATTTT.

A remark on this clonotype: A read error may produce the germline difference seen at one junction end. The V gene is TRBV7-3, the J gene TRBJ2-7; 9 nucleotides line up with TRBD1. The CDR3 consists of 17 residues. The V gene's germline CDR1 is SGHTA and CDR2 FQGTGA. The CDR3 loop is CASSLLPTGGGVHEQYF. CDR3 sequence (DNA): TGCGCCAGCAGCTTACTACCGACAGGGGGTGGGGTCCACGAGCAGTACTTC.

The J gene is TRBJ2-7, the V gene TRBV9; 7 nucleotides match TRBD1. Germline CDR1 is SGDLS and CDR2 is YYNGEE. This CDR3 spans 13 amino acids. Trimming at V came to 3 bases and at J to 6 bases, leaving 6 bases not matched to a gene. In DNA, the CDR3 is TGTGCCAGCAGCGGACAGGGCTCCACCGAGCAGTACTTC. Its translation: CASSGQGSTEQYF.

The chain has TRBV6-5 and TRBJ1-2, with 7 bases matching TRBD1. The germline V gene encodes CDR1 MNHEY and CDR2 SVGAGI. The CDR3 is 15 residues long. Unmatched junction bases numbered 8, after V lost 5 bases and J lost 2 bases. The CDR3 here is CASSRRTGLNYGYTF. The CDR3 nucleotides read TGTGCCAGCAGTCGTCGGACAGGTCTAAACTATGGCTACACCTTC.

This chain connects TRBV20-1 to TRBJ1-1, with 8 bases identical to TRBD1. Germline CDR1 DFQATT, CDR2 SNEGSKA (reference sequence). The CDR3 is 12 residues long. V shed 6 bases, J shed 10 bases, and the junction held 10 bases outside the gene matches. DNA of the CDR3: TGCAGTGCCAGGACAGGGTCGGGGGGAGCTTTCTTT. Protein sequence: CSARTGSGGAFF.

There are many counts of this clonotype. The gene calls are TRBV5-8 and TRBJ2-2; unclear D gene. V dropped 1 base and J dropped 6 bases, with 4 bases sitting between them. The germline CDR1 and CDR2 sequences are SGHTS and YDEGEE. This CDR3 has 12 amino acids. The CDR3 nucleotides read TGTGCCAGCAGCTTGTCCTCCGGGGAGCTGTTTTTT. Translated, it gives CASSLSSGELFF.

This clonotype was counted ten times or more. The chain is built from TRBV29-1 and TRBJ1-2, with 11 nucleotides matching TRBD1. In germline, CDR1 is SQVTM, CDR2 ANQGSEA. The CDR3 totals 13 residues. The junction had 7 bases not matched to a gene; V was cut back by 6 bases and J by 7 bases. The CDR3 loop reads CSVMRTGGSGYTF. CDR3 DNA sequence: TGCAGCGTCATGAGGACAGGGGGCTCTGGCTACACCTTC.

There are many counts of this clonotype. CDR3: CASSLGQGSTKLFF. The CDR3 nucleotides are TGTGCCAGCAGCTTAGGTCAGGGATCCACAAAACTGTTTTTT. The chain joins TRBV7-9 to TRBJ1-4, with a weak D call TRBD1 (5 bases). The CDR3 contains 14 residues. In germline, CDR1 is SEHNR, CDR2 FQNEAQ (reference sequence). V was shortened by 1 base and J by 10 bases, with 13 bases between the two germline ends.

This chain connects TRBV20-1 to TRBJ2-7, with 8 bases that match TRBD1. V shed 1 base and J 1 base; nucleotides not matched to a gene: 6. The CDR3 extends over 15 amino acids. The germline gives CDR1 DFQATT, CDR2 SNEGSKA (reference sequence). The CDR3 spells CSARAGGTGSYEQYF. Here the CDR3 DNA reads TGCAGTGCTAGAGCTGGCGGGACAGGTTCCTACGAGCAGTACTTC.

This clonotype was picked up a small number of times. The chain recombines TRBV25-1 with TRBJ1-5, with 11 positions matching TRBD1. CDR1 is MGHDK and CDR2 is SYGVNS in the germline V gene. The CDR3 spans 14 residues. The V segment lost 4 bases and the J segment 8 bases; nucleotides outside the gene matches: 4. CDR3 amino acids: CASSVPGQGEPQHF. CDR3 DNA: TGTGCCAGCAGTGTTCCGGGACAGGGGGAGCCCCAGCATTTT.

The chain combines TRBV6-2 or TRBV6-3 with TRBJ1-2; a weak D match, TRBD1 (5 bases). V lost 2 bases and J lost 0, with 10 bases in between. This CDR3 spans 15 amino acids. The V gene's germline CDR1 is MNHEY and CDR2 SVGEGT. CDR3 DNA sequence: TGTGCCAGCAGTTACGTGGCAGGGCCTAACTATGGCTACACCTTC. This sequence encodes CASSYVAGPNYGYTF.

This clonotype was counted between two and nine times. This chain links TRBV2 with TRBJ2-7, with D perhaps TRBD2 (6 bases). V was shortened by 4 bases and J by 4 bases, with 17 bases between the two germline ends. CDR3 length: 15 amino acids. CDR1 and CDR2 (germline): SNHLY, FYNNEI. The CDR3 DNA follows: TGTGCCAGCAGTGCGGCCGGGAGCCTCTCGTACGAGCAGTACTTC. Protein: CASSAAGSLSYEQYF.

CDR3 region: CSAGSGAGDPNEQYF. CDR3 in DNA: TGCAGTGCTGGGAGCGGGGCGGGAGATCCCAATGAGCAGTATTTT. The gene calls are TRBV20-1 and TRBJ2-3; 7 nucleotides line up with TRBD2. With V trimmed by 5 bases and J by 11 bases, 19 bases remained unmatched. CDR1 is DFQATT, CDR2 SNEGSKA, per germline (reference sequence). This CDR3 contains 15 residues.

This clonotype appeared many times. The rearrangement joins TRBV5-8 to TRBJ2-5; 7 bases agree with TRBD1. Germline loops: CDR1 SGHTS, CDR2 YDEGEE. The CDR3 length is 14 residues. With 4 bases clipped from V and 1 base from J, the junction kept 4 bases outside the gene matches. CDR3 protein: CASSVRDSQETQYF. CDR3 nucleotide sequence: TGTGCCAGCAGCGTCCGGGACAGCCAAGAGACCCAGTACTTC.

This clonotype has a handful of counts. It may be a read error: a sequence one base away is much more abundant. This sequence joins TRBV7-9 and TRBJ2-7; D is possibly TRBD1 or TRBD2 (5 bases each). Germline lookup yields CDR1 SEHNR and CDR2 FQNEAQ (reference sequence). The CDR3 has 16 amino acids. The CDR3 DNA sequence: TGTGCCAGCAGCTTAAACCCTACACCCTCCCGGGGCGAGCAGTGCTTC. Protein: CASSLNPTPSRGEQCF.

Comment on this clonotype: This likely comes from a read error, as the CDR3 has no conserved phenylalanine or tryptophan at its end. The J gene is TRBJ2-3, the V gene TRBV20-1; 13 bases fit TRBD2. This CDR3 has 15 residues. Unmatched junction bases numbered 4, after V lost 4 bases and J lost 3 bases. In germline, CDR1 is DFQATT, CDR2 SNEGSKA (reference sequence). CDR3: CSAILAGGGTDTQYL. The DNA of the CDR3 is TGCAGTGCTATACTAGCGGGAGGGGGAACAGATACGCAGTATCTT.

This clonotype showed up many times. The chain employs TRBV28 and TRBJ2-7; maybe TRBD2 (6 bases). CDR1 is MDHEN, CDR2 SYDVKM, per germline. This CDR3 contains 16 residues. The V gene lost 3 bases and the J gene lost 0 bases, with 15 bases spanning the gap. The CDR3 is CASSLRGHIGSYEQYF. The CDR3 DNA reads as TGTGCCAGCAGTTTGCGGGGCCATATAGGCTCCTACGAGCAGTACTTC.

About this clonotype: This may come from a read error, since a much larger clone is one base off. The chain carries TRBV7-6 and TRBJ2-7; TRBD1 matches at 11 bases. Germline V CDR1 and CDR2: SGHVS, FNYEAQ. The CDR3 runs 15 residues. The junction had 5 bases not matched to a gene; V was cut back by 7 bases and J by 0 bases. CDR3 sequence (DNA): TGTGCCAGCAACTTCGGGACAGGGGGCTCCTACGAGCAGTACTTC. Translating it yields CASNFGTGGSYEQYF.

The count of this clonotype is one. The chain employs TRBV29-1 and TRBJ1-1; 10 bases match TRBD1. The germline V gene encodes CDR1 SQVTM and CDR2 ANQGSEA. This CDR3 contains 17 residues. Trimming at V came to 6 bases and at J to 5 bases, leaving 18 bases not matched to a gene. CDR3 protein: CSVDVPGQGLRATEAFF. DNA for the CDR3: TGCAGCGTCGACGTCCCGGGACAGGGGTTACGGGCAACTGAAGCTTTCTTT. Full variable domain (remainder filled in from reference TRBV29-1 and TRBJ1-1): SAVISQKPSRDICQRGTSLTIQCQVDSQVTMMFWYRQQPGQSLTLIATANQGSEATYESGFVIDKFPISRPNLTFSTLTVSNMSPEDSSIYLCSVDVPGQGLRATEAFFGQGTRLTVV.

The CDR3, as DNA: TGTGCCAGCAGCCGCGCTTGGGGGGTTCAGAATTCACCCCTCCACTTT. It translates to CASSRAWGVQNSPLHF. The chain carries TRBV5-4 and TRBJ1-6, with D tentatively TRBD1 (5 bases). Germline assignment: CDR1 SGHNT and CDR2 YYREEE (reference sequence). The CDR3 is 16 amino acids. The V end was cut by 4 bases, the J end by 7 bases, with 18 bases between.

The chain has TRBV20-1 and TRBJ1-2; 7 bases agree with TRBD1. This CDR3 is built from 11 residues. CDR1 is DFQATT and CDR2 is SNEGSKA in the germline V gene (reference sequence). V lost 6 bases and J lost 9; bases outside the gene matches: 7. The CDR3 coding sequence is TGCAGTGCAGGGGGAGGGGGCAGCTACACCTTC. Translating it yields CSAGGGGSYTF.

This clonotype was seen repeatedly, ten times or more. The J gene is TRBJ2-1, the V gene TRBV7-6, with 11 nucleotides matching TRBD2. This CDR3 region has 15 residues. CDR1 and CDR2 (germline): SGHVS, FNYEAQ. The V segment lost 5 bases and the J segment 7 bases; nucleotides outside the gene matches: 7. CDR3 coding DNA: TGTGCCAGCAGCGTTTTAGCGGGAGGGAATAATGAGCAGTTCTTC. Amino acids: CASSVLAGGNNEQFF.

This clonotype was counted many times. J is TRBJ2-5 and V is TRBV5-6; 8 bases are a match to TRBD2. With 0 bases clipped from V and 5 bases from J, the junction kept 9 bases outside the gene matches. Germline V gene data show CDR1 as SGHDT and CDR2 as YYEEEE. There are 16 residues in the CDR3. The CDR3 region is CASSLGSGGARETQYF. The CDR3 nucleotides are TGTGCCAGCAGCTTGGGGAGCGGGGGCGCAAGGGAGACCCAGTACTTC.

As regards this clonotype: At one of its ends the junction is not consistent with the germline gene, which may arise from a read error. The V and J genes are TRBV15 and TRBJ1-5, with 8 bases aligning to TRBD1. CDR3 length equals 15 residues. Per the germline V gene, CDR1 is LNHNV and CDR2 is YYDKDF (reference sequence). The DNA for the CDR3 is TGCGCCAGCAGCAGACCGGCAGGGGGCAGGCAGCCCCAGCATTTT. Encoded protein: CASSRPAGGRQPQHF.

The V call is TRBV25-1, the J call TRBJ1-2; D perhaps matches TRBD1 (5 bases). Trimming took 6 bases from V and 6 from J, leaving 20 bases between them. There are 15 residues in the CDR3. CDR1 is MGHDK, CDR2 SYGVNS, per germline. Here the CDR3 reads CASSRSDTYRHGYTF. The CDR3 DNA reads TGTGCCAGCAGCCGTTCGGACACCTATCGACATGGCTACACCTTC.

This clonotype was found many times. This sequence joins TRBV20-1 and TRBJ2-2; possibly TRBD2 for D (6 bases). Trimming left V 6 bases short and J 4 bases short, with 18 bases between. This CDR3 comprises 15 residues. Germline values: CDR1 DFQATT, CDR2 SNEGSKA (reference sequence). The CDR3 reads CSARIGTSRTGELFF. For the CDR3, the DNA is TGCAGTGCGAGGATAGGGACTTCACGCACCGGGGAGCTGTTTTTT.